These 27 T cell receptor beta chains came from one sample sequenced in a study of molecular identifiers for immune sequencing clone quantification. TCRdb processed the PCR reads anew with MiXCR; each CDR3 protein has one entry. The sample lists more than 450,000 distinct CDR3 sequences, around 23% occurring once. Sequenced: naive CD8+ T cells from blood, with Jurkat cell RNA spiked in. Subset reported: FACS-sorted CD8+CD4-CCR7+CD45RA+ naive T cells. Every receptor here comes from a human donor in good health. Some libraries in this study had Jurkat cell RNA spiked in.

This clonotype has just a few counts. This chain connects TRBV9 to TRBJ1-1; 10 bases are shared with TRBD1. This CDR3 has 13 residues. Germline V gene data show CDR1 as SGDLS and CDR2 as YYNGEE. Unmatched junction bases numbered 4, after V lost 4 bases and J lost 7 bases. CDR3 protein: CASSPGQGVEAFF. The CDR3 DNA reads TGTGCCAGCAGCCCCGGACAGGGGGTTGAAGCTTTCTTT.

This clonotype was picked up many times. This chain links TRBV6-5 with TRBJ1-1; 7 bases agree with TRBD1. Germline lookup yields CDR1 MNHEY and CDR2 SVGAGI. The length of the CDR3 is 13 residues. J was trimmed by 5 bases and V by 11 bases; bases with no gene match: 11. In nucleotides, the CDR3 is TGTGCCTCCCACCAGGGGGGGAGTACTGAAGCTTTCTTT. This sequence encodes CASHQGGSTEAFF.

The chain combines TRBV7-9 with TRBJ1-2; 8 positions agree with TRBD1. From germline, CDR1 is SEHNR and CDR2 FQNEAQ (reference sequence). The CDR3 totals 12 residues. The J segment lost 7 bases and the V segment lost 10 bases, leaving 8 bases of the junction unmatched. CDR3 DNA sequence: TGTGCCATCAAAGCCGGGACAGGTGGCTACACCTTC. Translated: CAIKAGTGGYTF. Based on the CDR3 plus reference TRBV7-9 and TRBJ1-2, the full variable domain is DTGVSQNPRHKITKRGQNVTFRCDPISEHNRLYWYRQTLGQGPEFLTYFQNEAQLEKSRLLSDRFSAERPKGSFSTLEIQRTEQGDSAMYLCAIKAGTGGYTFGSGTRLTVV.

This clonotype was seen ten or more times. The CDR3 loop reads CASSNSGGLSSYEQYF. As DNA, the CDR3 is TGTGCCAGCAGCAATAGCGGGGGGCTTAGCTCCTACGAGCAGTACTTC. This sequence joins TRBV5-4 and TRBJ2-7; TRBD2 matches 10 bases. V lost 4 bases and J lost 0; bases outside the gene matches: 7. The CDR3 loop spans 16 amino acids. CDR1 is SGHNT and CDR2 is YYREEE in the germline V gene (reference sequence).

V usage is TRBV5-1 and J usage is TRBJ2-3; D might be TRBD2 (5 bases). Germline V lookup: CDR1 SGHRS, CDR2 YFSETQ. V lost 4 bases to trimming and J lost 1 base, with 16 bases between them. The CDR3 is 16 residues long. CDR3 amino acids: CASSHTIALGTDTQYF. The CDR3 coding sequence is TGCGCCAGCAGCCACACCATAGCGCTCGGCACAGATACGCAGTATTTT.

This clonotype was seen a few times. The rearrangement uses TRBV27 and TRBJ2-5; the match to TRBD2 covers 7 bases. The CDR3 is 15 amino acids. J gave up 3 bases and V 0 bases, and 4 bases lay outside the gene matches. Germline V gene lookup returns CDR1 MNHEY and CDR2 SMNVEV (reference sequence). In DNA form, the CDR3 reads TGTGCCAGCAGTTTATCCGGACTAGAGGAAGAGACCCAGTACTTC. It encodes CASSLSGLEEETQYF.

In DNA form, the CDR3 reads TGTGCCAGCAGTCGCCCCTCGATGCGGGAGGGCTGGGGGGAGACCCAGTACTTC. This gives the protein CASSRPSMREGWGETQYF. The J gene is TRBJ2-5, the V gene TRBV28, with 9 bases aligning to TRBD2. Losses at the gene ends were 5 bases for V and 5 bases for J; bases not matched to a gene: 18. This CDR3 has 18 amino acids. Germline V gene data show CDR1 as MDHEN and CDR2 as SYDVKM.

The genes are TRBV19 and TRBJ2-7; D may correspond to TRBD1 or TRBD2 (5 bases each). The ends were cut back, 3 bases at V and 4 bases at J, with 13 bases in the middle. Looked up from germline, CDR1 is LNHDA and CDR2 is SQIVND (reference sequence). The CDR3 sequence is 14 residues long. The CDR3 loop reads CASSIRSRGYEQYF. The CDR3 region has the DNA TGTGCCAGTAGTATTCGGTCGAGGGGATACGAGCAGTACTTC. Supplemented by reference TRBV19 and TRBJ2-7, the full variable domain reads DGGITQSPKYLFRKEGQNVTLSCEQNLNHDAMYWYRQDPGQGLRLIYYSQIVNDFQKGDIAEGYSVSREKKESFPLTVTSAQKNPTAFYLCASSIRSRGYEQYFGPGTRLTVT.

V usage is TRBV27 and J usage is TRBJ2-7; TRBD1 might be the D (5 bases). Per the germline V gene, CDR1 is MNHEY and CDR2 is SMNVEV (reference sequence). This CDR3 is 17 amino acids long. Trimming shortened V by 5 bases and J by 3 bases, and 23 bases separated the two germline ends. CDR3 DNA: TGTGCCAGCAGTCCGAACCGACCAAAAGACAGACTCTACGAGCAGTACTTC. Protein sequence: CASSPNRPKDRLYEQYF.

This clonotype was observed many times. J is TRBJ2-7 and V is TRBV5-1; D might be TRBD1 (6 bases). Trimming removed 0 bases from V and 3 bases from J, with 19 bases in between. CDR1 is SGHRS and CDR2 is YFSETQ in the germline V gene. CDR3 length: 17 amino acids. The CDR3 DNA reads TGCGCCAGCAGCTTGGGGAATCCGGGGACACCAAGCTACGAGCAGTACTTC. Encoded protein: CASSLGNPGTPSYEQYF.

This clonotype was counted ten times or more. CDR3: CASSQGTAYNSPLHF. The CDR3 DNA is TGCGCCAGCAGCCAAGGGACAGCCTATAATTCACCCCTCCACTTT. The chain has TRBV4-3 and TRBJ1-6, with D possibly matching TRBD1 (6 bases). This CDR3 has 15 amino acids. Germline lookup yields CDR1 LGHNA and CDR2 YSLEER. The ends were cut back, 1 base at V and 2 bases at J, with 6 bases in the middle.

The table lists this clonotype with many counts. This chain links TRBV6-1 with TRBJ1-4; maybe TRBD1 (6 bases). Per germline, CDR1 MNHNS and CDR2 SASEGT. The CDR3 has 13 amino acids. Trimming removed 7 bases from V and 8 bases from J, with 14 bases in between. CDR3 nucleotides: TGTGCCAGCACAACAGGGCTAGAGGAAAAACTGTTTTTT. Residues: CASTTGLEEKLFF.

This chain uses TRBV7-8 with TRBJ1-4, with unresolved D. CDR3 length: 16 residues. Germline V lookup: CDR1 SGHVS, CDR2 FQNEAQ. V was shortened by 6 bases and J by 0 bases, with 14 bases between the two germline ends. The CDR3 is CASSQTTVATNEKLFF. In nucleotides, the CDR3 is TGTGCCAGCAGTCAAACGACGGTTGCAACTAATGAAAAACTGTTTTTT.

To note about this clonotype: A much larger clone differs by one base, so this may be a read error. This CDR3 reads CASSGTGLAKNIQYF. The DNA of the CDR3 is TGTGCCAGCAGTGGAACGGGTCTAGCCAAAAACATTCAGTACTTC. The chain combines TRBV6-1 with TRBJ2-4; no clear D gene. Per the germline V gene, CDR1 is MNHNS and CDR2 is SASEGT. This CDR3 has 15 amino acids. V was cut by 4 bases and J by 0 bases, with 10 bases left in between.

This clonotype was seen a few times. J is TRBJ2-5 and V is TRBV4-1; 10 nucleotides line up with TRBD1. In germline, CDR1 is MGHRA, CDR2 YSYEKL. The J segment lost 5 bases and the V segment lost 4 bases, leaving 4 bases of the junction unmatched. The CDR3 has 14 residues. The CDR3 DNA is TGCGCCAGCAGCCGCGACAGGGGGCGGGAGACCCAGTACTTC. Amino acids: CASSRDRGRETQYF.

The J gene is TRBJ2-7, the V gene TRBV6-2 or TRBV6-3; no clear D gene. This CDR3 is built from 12 residues. Trimming cost V 5 bases and J 6 bases, with 11 bases left between them. Germline V gene data show CDR1 as MNHEY and CDR2 as SVGEGT. CDR3 residues: CASSPLVGEQYF. CDR3 in DNA: TGTGCCAGCAGTCCCCTAGTCGGCGAGCAGTACTTC.

The gene calls are TRBV7-2 and TRBJ2-7; the D gene is possibly TRBD1 (6 bases). This CDR3 is built from 16 residues. Trimming removed 3 bases from V and 3 bases from J, with 18 bases in between. Germline V gene sequence: CDR1 SGHTA, CDR2 FQGNSA. CDR3 protein: CASSLGPRGRGYEQYF. For the CDR3, the DNA is TGTGCCAGCAGCTTGGGACCACGGGGCAGGGGCTACGAGCAGTACTTC.

About this clonotype: No conserved phenylalanine or tryptophan ends this CDR3, so it is likely a read error. The chain uses TRBV7-9 and TRBJ2-3; TRBD2 aligns across 9 bases. Trimming took 6 bases from V and 2 from J; bases not matched to a gene: 6. CDR1 is SEHNR and CDR2 is FQNEAQ in the germline V gene (reference sequence). CDR3 size: 15 residues. The CDR3 nucleotides read TGTGCCAGCAGTAACCTAGCGGGAAACACAGATACGCAGTATCTT. It codes for CASSNLAGNTDTQYL.

This chain uses TRBV5-1 with TRBJ2-3, with 7 positions matching TRBD1. The CDR3 consists of 16 residues. Germline CDR1 and CDR2: SGHRS and YFSETQ. Germline trimming cut 2 bases from V and 2 bases from J; bases unmatched to any gene: 8. The CDR3 spells CASSFPRQGTTDTQYF. CDR3 nucleotides: TGCGCCAGCAGCTTTCCTCGACAGGGCACCACAGATACGCAGTATTTT. The full variable domain, with the rest looked up from reference TRBV5-1 and TRBJ2-3, is KAGVTQTPRYLIKTRGQQVTLSCSPISGHRSVSWYQQTPGQGLQFLFEYFSETQRNKGNFPGRFSGRQFSNSRSEMNVSTLELGDSALYLCASSFPRQGTTDTQYFGPGTRLTVL.

The table lists this clonotype with many counts. The rearrangement links TRBV6-2 or TRBV6-3 to TRBJ1-5; D remains ambiguous. The CDR3 length is 15 residues. The ends were cut back, 0 bases at V and 8 bases at J, with 14 bases in the middle. CDR1 and CDR2 (germline): MNHEY, SVGEGT. CDR3 in DNA: TGTGCCAGCAGTTACTCGGTTAGGGCCTGGGAGCCCCAGCATTTT. It specifies CASSYSVRAWEPQHF.

This clonotype was seen a handful of times. The chain recombines TRBV5-1 with TRBJ1-1; D gene unclear. The CDR3 covers 13 residues. V was shortened by 0 bases and J by 6 bases, with 9 bases between the two germline ends. Germline V lookup: CDR1 SGHRS, CDR2 YFSETQ. The CDR3 coding sequence is TGCGCCAGCAGCTTGGGTCCGGTCGCTGAAGCTTTCTTT. Its translation is CASSLGPVAEAFF.

This clonotype turned up a few times. The chain couples TRBV6-2 or TRBV6-3 to TRBJ2-7; D not resolved. V was clipped by 0 bases and J by 0 bases, with 6 bases between them. Germline assignment: CDR1 MNHEY and CDR2 SVGEGT. The CDR3 has 14 residues. CDR3: CASSYSVSSYEQYF. CDR3 in DNA: TGTGCCAGCAGTTACTCCGTCAGCTCCTACGAGCAGTACTTC.

In its sample, this clonotype was seen a few times. As DNA, the CDR3 is TGTGCCAGTAGTAGGCTAGGAGAGCCCGAGCAGTACTTC. Translating it yields CASSRLGEPEQYF. The chain is built from TRBV19 and TRBJ2-7; D gene unclear. The V end lost 4 bases, the J end lost 6 bases, and 13 bases lay between the germline ends. The V gene's germline CDR1 is LNHDA and CDR2 SQIVND (reference sequence). The CDR3 is 13 residues long.

The chain joins TRBV4-1 to TRBJ1-6; D ambiguous. Germline lookup yields CDR1 MGHRA and CDR2 YSYEKL. The CDR3 totals 14 residues. Trimming stripped 0 bases from V and 7 bases from J, with 7 bases between. In nucleotides, the CDR3 is TGCGCCAGCAGCCAAGAGGGCAGGAATTCACCCCTCCACTTT. Encoded protein: CASSQEGRNSPLHF.

The chain couples TRBV12-5 to TRBJ1-1; D is unclear. Trimming stripped 7 bases from V and 4 bases from J, with 13 bases between. CDR3 length: 13 residues. Germline CDR1 and CDR2: LGHNT and FRNRAP. The CDR3 here is CASDVAGVTEAFF. The CDR3 nucleotides read TGTGCTAGTGATGTGGCTGGGGTCACTGAAGCTTTCTTT.

To note about this clonotype: A read error may explain this, as a much larger clone is one base away. J is TRBJ2-5 and V is TRBV28, with a weak D call TRBD2 (6 bases). The DNA end lines up better with TRBJ2-1; the J call may be wrong. The CDR3 covers 13 residues. Germline CDR1 reads MDHEN; CDR2 reads SYDVKM. CDR3 protein: CASSRGFQETQFF. CDR3 bases: TGTGCCAGCAGTCGGGGGTTCCAAGAGACCCAGTTCTTC.

The V and J genes are TRBV5-1 and TRBJ2-7, with D hard to call. The germline V gene has CDR1 SGHRS and CDR2 YFSETQ. The V end was cut by 0 bases, the J end by 0 bases, with 4 bases between. This CDR3 spans 13 amino acids. For the CDR3, the DNA is TGCGCCAGCAGCTTGGAAACCTCCTACGAGCAGTACTTC. Its protein product is CASSLETSYEQYF.